These 2 T cell receptor beta chains were sequenced from one sample in a study of blood T cell repertoires in COVID-19. The method was immunoSEQ multiplex PCR; TCRdb's version includes in-frame clones alone and lacks a portion of them. The profile shows roughly 120,000 clones, 90% to 95% of them singletons. The specimen sequenced was peripheral blood. The receptors come from a man aged 50 to 59 with COVID-19, enrolled during active disease.

This chain links TRBV6-5 with TRBJ2-5, with unresolved D. Deletions cut 2 bases from V and 2 bases from J, with 12 bases between. The CDR3 extends over 15 amino acids. In germline, CDR1 is MNHEY, CDR2 SVGAGI. The CDR3 sequence: CASSYVSVTQETQYF. The CDR3 DNA is TGTGCCAGCAGTTACGTCTCAGTGACTCAAGAGACCCAGTACTTC.

The chain links TRBV6-5 to TRBJ2-2, with a possible D match to TRBD1 (6 bases). The V gene's germline CDR1 is MNHEY and CDR2 SVGAGI. The CDR3 consists of 14 residues. Trimming pared 6 bases from V and 4 bases from J, leaving 12 bases between. The CDR3 nucleotides read TGTGCCAGCAGGGTAATAGGGGGCACCGGGGAGCTGTTTTTT. It translates to CASRVIGGTGELFF.